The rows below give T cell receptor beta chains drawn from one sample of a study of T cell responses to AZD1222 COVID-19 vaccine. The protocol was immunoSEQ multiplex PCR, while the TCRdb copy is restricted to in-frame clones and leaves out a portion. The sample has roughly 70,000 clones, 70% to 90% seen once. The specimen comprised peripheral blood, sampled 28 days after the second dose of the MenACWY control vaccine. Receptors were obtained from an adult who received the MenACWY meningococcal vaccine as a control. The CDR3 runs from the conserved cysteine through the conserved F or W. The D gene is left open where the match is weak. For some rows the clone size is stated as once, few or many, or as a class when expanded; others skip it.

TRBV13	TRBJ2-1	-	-	CASSPPGLGFYNEQFF	TGTGCCAGCAGCCCCCCGGGCCTGGGGTTCTACAATGAGCAGTTCTTC
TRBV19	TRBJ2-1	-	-	CASRGSWGLGPYNEQFF	TGTGCCAGTCGAGGGTCGTGGGGCTTGGGGCCCTACAATGAGCAGTTCTTC
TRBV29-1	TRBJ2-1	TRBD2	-	CSVEVRSSGTSNEQFF	TGCAGCGTTGAAGTAAGGTCTAGCGGGACGAGCAATGAGCAGTTCTTC
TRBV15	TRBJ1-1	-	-	CATSNRRDHILNTEAFF	TGTGCCACCAGCAACCGCCGGGACCACATTTTGAACACTGAAGCTTTCTTT
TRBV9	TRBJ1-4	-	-	CASSRGGEKLFF	TGTGCCAGCAGCCGGGGAGGCGAAAAACTGTTTTTT
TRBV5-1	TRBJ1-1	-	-	CASSSGTMNTEAFF	TGCGCCAGCAGCTCGGGGACAATGAACACTGAAGCTTTCTTT
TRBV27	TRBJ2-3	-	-	CASSLGGGNTQYF	TGTGCCAGCAGTTTAGGAGGGGGGAATACGCAGTATTTT
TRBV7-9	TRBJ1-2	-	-	CASSPTGSNYGYTF	TGTGCCAGCAGTCCCACAGGGTCCAACTATGGCTACACCTTC
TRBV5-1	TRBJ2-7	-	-	CASSWAGGGLSYEQYF	TGCGCCAGCAGCTGGGCCGGGGGCGGACTTTCCTACGAGCAGTACTTC
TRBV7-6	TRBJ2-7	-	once	CASSLTVGEQYF	TGTGCCAGCAGCTTAACGGTCGGCGAGCAGTACTTC
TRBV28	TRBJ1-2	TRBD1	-	CASSDPVGRGYYGYTF	TGTGCCAGCAGTGACCCGGTAGGCAGGGGGTACTATGGCTACACCTTC
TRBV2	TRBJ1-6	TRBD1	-	CATRPGQYNSPLHF	TGTGCCACCAGGCCGGGACAGTATAATTCACCCCTCCACTTT
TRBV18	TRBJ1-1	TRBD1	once	CASSPQRQGSTEAFF	TGTGCCAGCTCACCACAGAGACAGGGGAGCACTGAAGCTTTCTTT
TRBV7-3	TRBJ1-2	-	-	CASSLGTSDGYTF	TGTGCCAGCAGCTTAGGAACATCAGATGGCTACACCTTC
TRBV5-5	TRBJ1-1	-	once	CASSRSGSTEAFF	TGTGCCAGCAGCCGTTCAGGATCCACTGAAGCTTTCTTT
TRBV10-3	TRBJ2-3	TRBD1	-	CAISGGQPRDTQYF	TGTGCCATCAGTGGGGGACAGCCTAGGGATACGCAGTATTTT
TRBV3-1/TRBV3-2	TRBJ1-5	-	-	CASSQDPTAFNQPQHF	TGTGCCAGCAGCCAAGATCCGACAGCTTTCAATCAGCCCCAGCATTTT
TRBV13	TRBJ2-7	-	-	CASSLSVGDEQYF	TGTGCCAGCAGCTTAAGCGTGGGGGACGAGCAGTACTTC
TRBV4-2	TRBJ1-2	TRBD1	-	CASSPQWTGVSYGYTF	TGTGCCAGCAGCCCTCAGTGGACAGGCGTAAGCTATGGCTACACCTTC
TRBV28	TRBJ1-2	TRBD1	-	CASRDGQGAPPGF	TGTGCCAGCAGGGATGGACAGGGGGCTCCCCCGGGCTTC
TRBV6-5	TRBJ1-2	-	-	CASSSDSNYGYTF	TGTGCCAGCAGTTCGGACAGTAACTATGGCTACACCTTC
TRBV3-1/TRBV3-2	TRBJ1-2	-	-	CASSQVLGGAYGYTF	TGTGCCAGCAGCCAAGTTCTCGGGGGGGCCTATGGCTACACCTTC
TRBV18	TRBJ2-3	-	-	CASSPDLGTDTQYF	TGTGCCAGCTCACCCGATCTTGGCACAGATACGCAGTATTTT
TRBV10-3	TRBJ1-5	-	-	CAIKGQSNQPQHF	TGTGCCATCAAAGGACAGAGCAATCAGCCCCAGCATTTT
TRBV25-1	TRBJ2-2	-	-	CASSPTKPFTGELFF	TGTGCCAGCAGTCCCACTAAGCCTTTCACCGGGGAGCTGTTTTTT
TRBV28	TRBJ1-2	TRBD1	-	CASGPGQEGWGYTF	TGTGCCAGCGGCCCGGGACAGGAAGGATGGGGCTACACCTTC
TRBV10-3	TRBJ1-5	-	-	CAISESAGGISNQPQHF	TGTGCCATCAGTGAGTCTGCCGGGGGGATAAGCAATCAGCCCCAGCATTTT
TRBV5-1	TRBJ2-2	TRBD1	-	CASNRGEPGELFF	TGCGCCTCAAACAGGGGAGAACCCGGGGAGCTGTTTTTT
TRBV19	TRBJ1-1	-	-	CASSRLQGNTEAFF	TGTGCCAGTAGTAGATTACAGGGTAACACTGAAGCTTTCTTT
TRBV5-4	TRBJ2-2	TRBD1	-	CASRSGGQVTGELFF	TGTGCCAGCCGATCAGGGGGCCAGGTGACCGGGGAGCTGTTTTTT
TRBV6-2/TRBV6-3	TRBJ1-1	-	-	CASSYSQWVTEAFF	TGTGCCAGCAGTTACTCGCAGTGGGTCACTGAAGCTTTCTTT
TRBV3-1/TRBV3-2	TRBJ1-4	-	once	CASSPGETGTREKLFF	TGTGCCAGCAGCCCAGGGGAGACAGGTACCAGAGAAAAACTGTTTTTT
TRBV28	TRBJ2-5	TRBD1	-	CASSSSGGWETQYF	TGTGCCAGCAGTTCATCAGGGGGCTGGGAGACCCAGTACTTC
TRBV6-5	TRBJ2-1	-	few	CASSYSFGAFNNEQFF	TGTGCCAGCAGTTACTCTTTCGGGGCCTTCAACAATGAGCAGTTCTTC
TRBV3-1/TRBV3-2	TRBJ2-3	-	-	CASSRSDTDTQYF	TGTGCCAGCAGCCGGAGCGACACAGATACGCAGTATTTT
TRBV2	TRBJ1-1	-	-	CASSIGGGRSNTEAFF	TGTGCCAGCAGTATTGGCGGGGGGCGGTCGAACACTGAAGCTTTCTTT
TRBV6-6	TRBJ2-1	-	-	CASSRTETYNEQFF	TGTGCCAGCAGTAGGACAGAGACCTACAATGAGCAGTTCTTC
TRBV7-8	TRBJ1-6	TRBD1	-	CASSLVGTENSPLHF	TGTGCCAGCAGCTTAGTCGGGACAGAAAATTCACCCCTCCACTTT
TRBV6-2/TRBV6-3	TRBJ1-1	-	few	CASSYDGAKAFF	TGTGCCAGCAGTTACGATGGTGCAAAAGCTTTCTTT
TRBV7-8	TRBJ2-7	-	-	CASSLASKYEQYF	TGTGCCAGCAGCTTAGCATCTAAATACGAGCAGTACTTC
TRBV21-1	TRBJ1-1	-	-	CARTRDSLRNTEAFF	TGTGCCAGAACCCGGGACAGTCTAAGGAACACTGAAGCTTTCTTT
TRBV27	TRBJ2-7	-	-	CASSSIWRPPGEQYF	TGTGCCAGCAGTTCCATCTGGCGTCCCCCGGGGGAGCAGTACTTC
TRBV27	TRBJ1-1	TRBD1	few	CASRDRGTEAFF	TGTGCCAGCAGGGACAGGGGAACTGAAGCTTTCTTT
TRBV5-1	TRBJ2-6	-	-	CASSTGPSSGANVLTF	TGCGCCAGCAGCACGGGACCCAGCTCTGGGGCCAACGTCCTGACTTTC
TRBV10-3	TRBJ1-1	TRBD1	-	CAIRDRGRTEAFF	TGTGCCATCAGGGACAGGGGGCGAACTGAAGCTTTCTTT
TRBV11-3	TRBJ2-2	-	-	CASSSRVNPGELFF	TGTGCCAGCAGCTCAAGGGTTAACCCCGGGGAGCTGTTTTTT
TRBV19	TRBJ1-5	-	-	CASSMVRGRLSNQPQHF	TGTGCCAGTAGTATGGTGCGGGGGCGCCTTAGCAATCAGCCCCAGCATTTT
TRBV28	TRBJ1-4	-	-	CASSTSDLSREKLFF	TGTGCCAGCAGTACCTCGGACCTGAGCCGTGAAAAACTGTTTTTT
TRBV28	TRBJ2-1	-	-	CASSLGDHEQFF	TGTGCCAGCAGCCTAGGGGACCATGAGCAGTTCTTC
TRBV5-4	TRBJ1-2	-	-	CASSFTGTAGGYTF	TGTGCCAGCAGCTTTACCGGGACCGCAGGAGGCTACACCTTC
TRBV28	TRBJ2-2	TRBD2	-	CASSSPTSGSVTGELFF	TGTGCCAGCAGTTCTCCGACTAGCGGGAGTGTCACCGGGGAGCTGTTTTTT
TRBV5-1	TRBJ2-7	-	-	CASSLEGLVDEQYF	TGCGCCAGCAGCTTGGAGGGTCTAGTTGACGAGCAGTACTTC
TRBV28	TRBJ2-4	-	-	CASSLQGWENIQYF	TGTGCCAGCAGTTTACAGGGATGGGAAAACATTCAGTACTTC